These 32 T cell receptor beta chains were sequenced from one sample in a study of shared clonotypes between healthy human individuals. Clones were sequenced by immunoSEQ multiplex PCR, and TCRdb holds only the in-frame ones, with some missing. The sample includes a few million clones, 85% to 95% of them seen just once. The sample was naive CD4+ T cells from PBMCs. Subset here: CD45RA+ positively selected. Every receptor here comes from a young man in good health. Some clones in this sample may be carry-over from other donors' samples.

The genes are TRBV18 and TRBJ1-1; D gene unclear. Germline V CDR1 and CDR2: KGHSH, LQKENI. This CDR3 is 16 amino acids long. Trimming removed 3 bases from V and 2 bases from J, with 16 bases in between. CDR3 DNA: TGTGCCAGCTCACCGGGTGTCGGCAGCCTAAACACTGAAGCTTTCTTT. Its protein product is CASSPGVGSLNTEAFF.

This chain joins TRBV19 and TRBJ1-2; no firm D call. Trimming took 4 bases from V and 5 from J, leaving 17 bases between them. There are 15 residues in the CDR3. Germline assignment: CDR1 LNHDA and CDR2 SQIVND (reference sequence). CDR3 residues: CASSRSAGVLYGYTF. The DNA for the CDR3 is TGTGCCAGTAGTAGGTCCGCTGGGGTTCTGTATGGCTACACCTTC.

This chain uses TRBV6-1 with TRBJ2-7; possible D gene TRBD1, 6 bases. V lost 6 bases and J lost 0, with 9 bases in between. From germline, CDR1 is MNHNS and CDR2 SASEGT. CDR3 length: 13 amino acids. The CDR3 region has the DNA TGTGCCAGCAGCGGACAGTTCTCCTACGAGCAGTACTTC. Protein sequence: CASSGQFSYEQYF.

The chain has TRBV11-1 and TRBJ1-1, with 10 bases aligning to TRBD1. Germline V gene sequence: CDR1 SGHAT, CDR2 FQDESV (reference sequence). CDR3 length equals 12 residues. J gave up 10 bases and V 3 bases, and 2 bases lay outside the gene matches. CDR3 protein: CASSLGQGPAFF. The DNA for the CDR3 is TGTGCCAGCAGCTTGGGACAGGGGCCAGCTTTCTTT.

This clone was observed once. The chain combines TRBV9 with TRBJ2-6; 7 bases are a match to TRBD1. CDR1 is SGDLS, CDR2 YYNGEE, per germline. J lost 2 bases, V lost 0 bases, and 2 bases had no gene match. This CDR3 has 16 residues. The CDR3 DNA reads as TGTGCCAGCAGCGTAGACGACAGGGCTGGGGCCAACGTCCTGACTTTC. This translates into CASSVDDRAGANVLTF.

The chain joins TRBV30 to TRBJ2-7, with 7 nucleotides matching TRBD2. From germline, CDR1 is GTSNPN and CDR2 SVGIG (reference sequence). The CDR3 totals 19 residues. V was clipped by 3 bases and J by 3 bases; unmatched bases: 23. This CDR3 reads CAWRSRRGPDNRGDYEQYF. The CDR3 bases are TGTGCCTGGAGGTCCCGGAGAGGCCCGGACAACCGGGGGGACTACGAGCAGTACTTC.

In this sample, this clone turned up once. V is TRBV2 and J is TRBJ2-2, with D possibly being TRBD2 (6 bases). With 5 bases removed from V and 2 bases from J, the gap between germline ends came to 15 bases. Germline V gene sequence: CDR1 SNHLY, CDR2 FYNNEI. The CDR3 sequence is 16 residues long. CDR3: CASSFLRGPNTGELFF. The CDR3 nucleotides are TGTGCCAGCAGTTTTTTGCGGGGACCTAACACCGGGGAGCTGTTTTTT.

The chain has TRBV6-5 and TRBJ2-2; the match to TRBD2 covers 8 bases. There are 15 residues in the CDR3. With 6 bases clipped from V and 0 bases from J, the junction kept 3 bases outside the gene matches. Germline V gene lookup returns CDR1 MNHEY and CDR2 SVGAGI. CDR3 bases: TGTGCCAGCAGCCCGGGACTAGCGAACACCGGGGAGCTGTTTTTT. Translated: CASSPGLANTGELFF.

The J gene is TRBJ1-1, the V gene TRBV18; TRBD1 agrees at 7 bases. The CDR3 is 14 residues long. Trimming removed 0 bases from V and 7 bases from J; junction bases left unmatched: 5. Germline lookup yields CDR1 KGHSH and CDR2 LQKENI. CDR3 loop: CASSPPTRQGEAFF. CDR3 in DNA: TGTGCCAGCTCACCACCTACTCGACAGGGTGAAGCTTTCTTT.

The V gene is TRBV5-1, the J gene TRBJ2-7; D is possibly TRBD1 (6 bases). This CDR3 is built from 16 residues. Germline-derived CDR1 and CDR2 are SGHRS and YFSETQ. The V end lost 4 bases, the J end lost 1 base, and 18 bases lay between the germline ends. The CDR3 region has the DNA TGCGCCAGCAGCCGAGAGACAGGCGCTTATTCCTACGAGCAGTACTTC. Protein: CASSRETGAYSYEQYF.

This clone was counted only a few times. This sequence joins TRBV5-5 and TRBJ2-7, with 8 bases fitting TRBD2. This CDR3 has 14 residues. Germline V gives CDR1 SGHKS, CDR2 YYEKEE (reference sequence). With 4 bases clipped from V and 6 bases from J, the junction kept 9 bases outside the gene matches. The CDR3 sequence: CASSRPGGSGEQYF. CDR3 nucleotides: TGTGCCAGCAGCCGACCGGGAGGGTCGGGCGAGCAGTACTTC. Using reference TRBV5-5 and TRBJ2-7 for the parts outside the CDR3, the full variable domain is DAGVTQSPTHLIKTRGQQVTLRCSPISGHKSVSWYQQVLGQGPQFIFQYYEKEERGRGNFPDRFSARQFPNYSSELNVNALLLGDSALYLCASSRPGGSGEQYFGPGTRLTVT.

The CDR3 bases are TGCGCCAGCAGCTTTGGGCTAGCGGGAGTCGCCGGGGAGCTGTTTTTT. It yields the protein CASSFGLAGVAGELFF. The J gene is TRBJ2-2, the V gene TRBV5-1, with 10 bases identical to TRBD2. Germline assignment: CDR1 SGHRS and CDR2 YFSETQ. The trim removed 2 bases at V and 6 bases at J, leaving 7 bases unmatched. The CDR3 contains 16 residues.

The CDR3 here is CASSLGLAGGETQYF. The CDR3 nucleotides are TGTGCCAGCAGCTTGGGACTAGCGGGAGGAGAGACCCAGTACTTC. J is TRBJ2-5 and V is TRBV2; TRBD2 matches 15 bases. The CDR3 totals 15 residues. Trimming cost V 6 bases and J 4 bases; bases outside gene matches: 3. CDR1 and CDR2 from the germline V gene are SNHLY and FYNNEI. Together with reference TRBV2 and TRBJ2-5, the CDR3 gives the full variable domain: EPEVTQTPSHQVTQMGQEVILRCVPISNHLYFYWYRQILGQKVEFLVSFYNNEISEKSEIFDDQFSVERPDGSNFTLKIRSTKLEDSAMYFCASSLGLAGGETQYFGPGTRLLVL.

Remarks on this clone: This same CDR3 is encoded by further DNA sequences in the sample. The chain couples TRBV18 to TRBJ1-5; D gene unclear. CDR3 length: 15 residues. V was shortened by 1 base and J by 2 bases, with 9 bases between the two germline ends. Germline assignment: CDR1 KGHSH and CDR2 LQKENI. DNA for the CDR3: TGTGCCAGCTCACCACTGGACTCACGCAATCAGCCCCAGCATTTT. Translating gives CASSPLDSRNQPQHF.

DNA of the CDR3: TGTGCCTGGAGTGTGGGCGGTCCTGGCTACACCTTC. Its translation is CAWSVGGPGYTF. This rearrangement joins TRBV30 to TRBJ1-2; D remains ambiguous. In germline, CDR1 is GTSNPN, CDR2 SVGIG (reference sequence). Between the trimmed V and J ends, which lost 0 bases and 7 bases, there was a span of 9 bases. The CDR3 spans 12 residues.

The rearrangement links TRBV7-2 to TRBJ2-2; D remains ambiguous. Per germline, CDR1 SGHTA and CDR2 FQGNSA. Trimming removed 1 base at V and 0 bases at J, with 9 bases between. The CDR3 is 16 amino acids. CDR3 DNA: TGTGCCAGCAGCTTAGTAGGCATAGCGAACACCGGGGAGCTGTTTTTT. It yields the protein CASSLVGIANTGELFF.

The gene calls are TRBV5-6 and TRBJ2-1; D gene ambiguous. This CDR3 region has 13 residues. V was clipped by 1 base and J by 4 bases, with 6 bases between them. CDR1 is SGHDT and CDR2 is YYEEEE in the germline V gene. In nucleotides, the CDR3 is TGTGCCAGCAGCTTGCAAGTATACAATGAGCAGTTCTTC. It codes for CASSLQVYNEQFF.

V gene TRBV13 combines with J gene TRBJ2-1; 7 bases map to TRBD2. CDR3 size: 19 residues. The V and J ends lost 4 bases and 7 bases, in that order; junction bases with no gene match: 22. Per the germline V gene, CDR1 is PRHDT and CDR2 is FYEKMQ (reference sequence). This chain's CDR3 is CASSSTAPRAGVPLNEQFF. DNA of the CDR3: TGTGCCAGCAGCTCGACCGCCCCCAGGGCGGGAGTCCCCCTGAATGAGCAGTTCTTC. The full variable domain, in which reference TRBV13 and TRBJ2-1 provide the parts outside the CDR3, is AAGVIQSPRHLIKEKRETATLKCYPIPRHDTVYWYQQGPGQDPQFLISFYEKMQSDKGSIPDRFSAQQFSDYHSELNMSSLELGDSALYFCASSSTAPRAGVPLNEQFFGPGTRLTVL.

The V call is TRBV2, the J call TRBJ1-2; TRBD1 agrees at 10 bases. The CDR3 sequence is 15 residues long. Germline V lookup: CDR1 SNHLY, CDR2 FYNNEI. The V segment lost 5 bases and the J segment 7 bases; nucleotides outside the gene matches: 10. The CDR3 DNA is TGTGCCAGCAGTTCAGTGGGACAGGGGAAACTTGGCTACACCTTC. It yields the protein CASSSVGQGKLGYTF.

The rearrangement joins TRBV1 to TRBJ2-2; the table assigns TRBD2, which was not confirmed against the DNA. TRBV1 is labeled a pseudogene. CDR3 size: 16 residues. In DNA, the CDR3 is TGCACCAGCAGCCAAGAAGGACTCGAGGATACCGGGGAGCTGTTTTTT. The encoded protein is CTSSQEGLEDTGELFF.

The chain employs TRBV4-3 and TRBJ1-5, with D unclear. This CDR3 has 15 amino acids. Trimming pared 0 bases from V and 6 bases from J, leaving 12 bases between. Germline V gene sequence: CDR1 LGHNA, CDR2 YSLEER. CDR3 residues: CASSQDLEARQPQHF. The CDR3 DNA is TGCGCCAGCAGCCAAGATCTGGAGGCACGTCAGCCCCAGCATTTT.

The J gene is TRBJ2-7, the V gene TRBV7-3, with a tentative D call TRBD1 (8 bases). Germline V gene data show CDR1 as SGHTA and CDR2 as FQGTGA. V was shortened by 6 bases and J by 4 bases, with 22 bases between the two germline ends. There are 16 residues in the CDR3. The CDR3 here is CASRKTRETGDYEQYF. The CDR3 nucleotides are TGTGCCAGCAGGAAAACGCGGGAGACAGGGGATTACGAGCAGTACTTC.

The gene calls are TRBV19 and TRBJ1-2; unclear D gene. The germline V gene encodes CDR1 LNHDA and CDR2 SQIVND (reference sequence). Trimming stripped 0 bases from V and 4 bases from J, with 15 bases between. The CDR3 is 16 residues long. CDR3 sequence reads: CASSIERHRFGYGYTF. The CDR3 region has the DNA TGTGCCAGTAGTATAGAAAGGCATAGGTTTGGCTATGGCTACACCTTC.

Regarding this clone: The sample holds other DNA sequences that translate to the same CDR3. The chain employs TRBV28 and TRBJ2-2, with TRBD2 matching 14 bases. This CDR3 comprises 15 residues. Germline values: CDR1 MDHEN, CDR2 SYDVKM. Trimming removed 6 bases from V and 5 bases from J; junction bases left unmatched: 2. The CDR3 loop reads CASRRTSGRTGELFF. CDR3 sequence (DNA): TGTGCCAGCAGACGGACTAGCGGGAGGACCGGGGAGCTGTTTTTT.

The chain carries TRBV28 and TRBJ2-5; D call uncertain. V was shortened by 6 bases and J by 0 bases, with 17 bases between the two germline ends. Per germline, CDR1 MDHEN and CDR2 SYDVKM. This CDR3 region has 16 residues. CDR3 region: CASSPLGRTDQETQYF. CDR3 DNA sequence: TGTGCCAGCAGCCCACTGGGCAGGACGGACCAAGAGACCCAGTACTTC.

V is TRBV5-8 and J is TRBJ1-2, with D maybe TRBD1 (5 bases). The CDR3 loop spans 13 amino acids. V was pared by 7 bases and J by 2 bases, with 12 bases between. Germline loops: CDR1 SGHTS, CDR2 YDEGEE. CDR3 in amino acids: CASFRRGNYGYTF. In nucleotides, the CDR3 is TGTGCCAGCTTTCGTCGGGGGAACTATGGCTACACCTTC.

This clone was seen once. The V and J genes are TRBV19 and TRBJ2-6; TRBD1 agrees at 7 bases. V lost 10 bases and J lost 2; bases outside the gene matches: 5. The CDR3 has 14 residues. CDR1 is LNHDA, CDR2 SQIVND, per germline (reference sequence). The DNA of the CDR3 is TGTGCCACCTCGACAGGGACTGGGGCCAACGTCCTGACTTTC. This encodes CATSTGTGANVLTF.

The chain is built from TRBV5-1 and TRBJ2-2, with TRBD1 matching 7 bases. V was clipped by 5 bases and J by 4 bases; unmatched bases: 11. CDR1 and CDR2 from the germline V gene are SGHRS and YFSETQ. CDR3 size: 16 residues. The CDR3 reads CASRLTGSELTGELFF. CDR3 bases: TGCGCCAGCAGACTGACAGGGAGCGAGCTCACCGGGGAGCTGTTTTTT.

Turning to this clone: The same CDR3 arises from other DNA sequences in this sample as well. CDR3: CASSYYYEQYF. Here the CDR3 DNA reads TGTGCCAGCAGTTATTACTACGAGCAGTACTTC. The chain recombines TRBV6-5 with TRBJ2-7; D is unclear. The ends were cut back, 3 bases at V and 3 bases at J, with 3 bases in the middle. The germline V gene encodes CDR1 MNHEY and CDR2 SVGAGI. There are 11 residues in the CDR3.

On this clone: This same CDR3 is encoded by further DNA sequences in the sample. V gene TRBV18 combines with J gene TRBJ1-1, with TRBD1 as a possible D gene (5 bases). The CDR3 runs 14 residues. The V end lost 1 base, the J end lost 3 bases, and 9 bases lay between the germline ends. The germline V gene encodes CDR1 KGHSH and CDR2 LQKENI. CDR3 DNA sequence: TGTGCCAGCTCACCACGGGTAGGGGACACTGAAGCTTTCTTT. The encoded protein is CASSPRVGDTEAFF.

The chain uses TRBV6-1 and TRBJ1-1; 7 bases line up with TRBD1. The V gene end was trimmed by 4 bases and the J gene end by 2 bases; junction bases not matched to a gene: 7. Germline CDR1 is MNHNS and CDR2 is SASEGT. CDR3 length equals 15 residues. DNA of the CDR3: TGTGCCAGCAGTGTCGTGGGGACAGCCAACACTGAAGCTTTCTTT. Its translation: CASSVVGTANTEAFF.

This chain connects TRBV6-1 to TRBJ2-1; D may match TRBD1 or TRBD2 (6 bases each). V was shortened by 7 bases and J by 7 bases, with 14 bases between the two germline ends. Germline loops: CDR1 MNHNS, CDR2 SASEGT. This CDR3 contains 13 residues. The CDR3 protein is CASTTGARNEQFF. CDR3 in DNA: TGTGCCAGCACGACGGGGGCGAGAAATGAGCAGTTCTTC.